This T cell receptor beta chain was observed in a study of regulatory T cells in long-lasting Graves disease. With iRepertoire HTBI primers and Arm-PCR of CDR3 regions, TCR beta libraries were built. TCRdb reanalysed the multiplex PCR reads using MiXCR and keeps one entry per CDR3 protein. In the table there are roughly 500,000 distinct CDR3 sequences, around a fifth of which are singletons. Germline lookup yields CDR1 LNHNV and CDR2 YYDKDF (reference sequence). The CDR3 runs to 15 residues. V was trimmed by 4 bases and J by 2 bases, leaving 14 bases between them. Study findings and constraints: It was in persistent disease that TRBV28, TRBJ1-2 and TRBJ2-5 were favored.

Time point: persistent/refractory GD, antithyroid drugs over 5 years with positive TRAb. Extracted PBMC RNA gave rise to the TCR library. Patients met American Thyroid Association criteria for Graves' disease. This clonotype was seen ten or more times. The target antigen is unknown. The receptor comes from a female donor with Graves disease. The chain is built from TRBV15 and TRBJ2-5; the D gene is possibly TRBD2 (6 bases). Sequencing was performed on peripheral blood mononuclear cells (PBMCs), taken when the disease was refractory, from a patient treated with antithyroid drugs. The CDR3 DNA is TGTGCCACCAGCATTCGTGGAGGGTCTCAAGAGACCCAGTACTTC. It specifies CATSIRGGSQETQYF.